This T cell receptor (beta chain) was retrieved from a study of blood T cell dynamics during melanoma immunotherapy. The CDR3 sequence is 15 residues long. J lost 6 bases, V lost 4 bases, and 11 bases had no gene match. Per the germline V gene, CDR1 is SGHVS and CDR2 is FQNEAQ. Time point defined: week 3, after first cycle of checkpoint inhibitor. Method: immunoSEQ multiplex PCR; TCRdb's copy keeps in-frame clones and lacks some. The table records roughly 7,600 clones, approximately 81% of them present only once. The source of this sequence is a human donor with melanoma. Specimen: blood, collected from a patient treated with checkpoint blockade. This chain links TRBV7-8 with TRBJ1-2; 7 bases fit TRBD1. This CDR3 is CASSSGAAGGHGYTF. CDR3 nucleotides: TGTGCCAGCAGCTCGGGGGCCGCAGGGGGGCATGGCTACACCTTC.